Listed here are 8 T cell receptor beta chains from one sample, sequenced in a study of blood T cell repertoires in COVID-19. Clones were read by immunoSEQ multiplex PCR, and TCRdb kept only the in-frame ones, dropping some. The repertoire holds around 470,000 clones, with about 92% as singletons. Material for sequencing was PBMCs or T cells enriched from blood (not recorded which). Receptors were obtained from a man aged 18 to 29 who had recovered from COVID-19.

The J gene is TRBJ1-2, the V gene TRBV3-1 (or the pseudogene TRBV3-2); no firm D call. The V end lost 1 base, the J end lost 7 bases, and 10 bases lay between the germline ends. CDR1 LGHDT and CDR2 YNNKEL come from the germline V gene (reference sequence). The CDR3 sequence is 13 residues long. CDR3 in amino acids: CASSQVGFGGYTF. For the CDR3, the DNA is TGTGCCAGCAGCCAAGTGGGCTTTGGTGGCTACACCTTC.

This clone was picked up a small number of times. The genes are TRBV19 and TRBJ1-1; maybe TRBD1 (6 bases). CDR1 and CDR2 from the germline V gene are LNHDA and SQIVND (reference sequence). The CDR3 is 13 residues long. Trimming took off 5 bases at V and 6 bases at J, with 13 bases between the two ends. The CDR3 sequence: CASSPRQVPEAFF. As DNA, the CDR3 is TGTGCCAGTAGTCCCCGACAGGTCCCTGAAGCTTTCTTT.

The CDR3, as DNA: TGTGCCAGCAGCTTATCTGGGGGGGCAGGGCAGTTCTTC. Translation gives CASSLSGGAGQFF. The chain is built from TRBV7-9 and TRBJ2-1; a possible D gene is TRBD2 (7 bases). Trimming left V 2 bases short and J 12 bases short, with 14 bases between. Germline loops: CDR1 SEHNR, CDR2 FQNEAQ (reference sequence). The CDR3 is made up of 13 amino acids.

The chain combines TRBV7-9 with TRBJ2-1, with D perhaps TRBD2 (5 bases). The V end was cut by 0 bases, the J end by 7 bases, with 13 bases between. The CDR3 has 15 residues. The germline CDR1 and CDR2 sequences are SEHNR and FQNEAQ (reference sequence). CDR3 loop: CASSLAEVPGNEQFF. CDR3 nucleotides: TGTGCCAGCAGCTTAGCCGAGGTACCGGGAAATGAGCAGTTCTTC.

The chain links TRBV27 to TRBJ2-7, with a weak D call TRBD2 (8 bases). The germline V gene has CDR1 MNHEY and CDR2 SMNVEV (reference sequence). The CDR3 loop spans 18 amino acids. V lost 5 bases to trimming and J lost 3 bases, with 26 bases between them. For the CDR3, the DNA is TGTGCCAGCAGTGTCTATGGGACAGTCAGGACTAGCCTCTACGAGCAGTACTTC. Translation gives CASSVYGTVRTSLYEQYF.

This sequence joins TRBV19 and TRBJ1-3; D might be TRBD1 (6 bases). Trimming took 10 bases from V and 0 from J, leaving 13 bases between them. The germline CDR1 and CDR2 sequences are LNHDA and SQIVND (reference sequence). The CDR3 runs to 14 residues. CDR3 sequence (DNA): TGTGCCACCCTACAGGGAACCTCTGGAAACACCATATATTTT. Encoded protein: CATLQGTSGNTIYF.

The chain is built from TRBV2 and TRBJ1-1; D might be TRBD1 (5 bases). The V end lost 10 bases, the J end lost 1 base, and 13 bases lay between the germline ends. CDR1 is SNHLY, CDR2 FYNNEI, per germline. The CDR3 contains 13 residues. The CDR3 loop is CATREVGNTEAFF. Here the CDR3 DNA reads TGTGCCACCAGGGAGGTTGGGAACACTGAAGCTTTCTTT.

On this clone itself: The same CDR3 can be traced to other DNA sequences in this sample. CDR3 region: CASSSGQGSSYNSPLHF. The CDR3 nucleotides are TGTGCCAGCAGTTCCGGACAGGGGAGCTCCTATAATTCACCCCTCCACTTT. V and J are TRBV28 and TRBJ1-6; 9 bases map to TRBD1. The germline gives CDR1 MDHEN, CDR2 SYDVKM. This CDR3 contains 17 residues. Losses at the gene ends were 4 bases for V and 0 bases for J; bases not matched to a gene: 4. Combining the CDR3 with reference TRBV28 and TRBJ1-6 gives the whole variable domain DVKVTQSSRYLVKRTGEKVFLECVQDMDHENMFWYRQDPGLGLRLIYFSYDVKMKEKGDIPEGYSVSREKKERFSLILESASTNQTSMYLCASSSGQGSSYNSPLHFGNGTRLTVT.